This T cell receptor beta chain is from a study of T cells expressing NK-cell markers. Germline CDR1 reads SQVTM; CDR2 reads ANQGSEA. The CDR3 covers 13 residues. TCRdb re-called the 5' RACE reads; one entry per CDR3 protein, DNA not given. In total, the table holds about 260,000 distinct CDR3 sequences. This receptor was taken from a man aged 18 to 30 in good health. Material for sequencing was blood T cells: a sorted CD56 or NKG2C T cell subset, CD4+ or CD8+ T cells, or bulk PBMC T cells (not recorded which). V and J are TRBV29-1 and TRBJ1-1; TCRdb calls TRBD1, which cannot be checked without DNA. The CDR3 spells CSVKKGTAFEAFF.